This TCR beta chain comes out of a study of T cell repertoires in cytomegalovirus infection. Turning to the study itself: Researchers turned to recently identified HLA-C-restricted CMV epitopes as well as well-studied HLA-B-restricted ones. CMV infection together with matching HLA type was indicated by public TCR beta signatures. Overall study findings and caveats: Within the response measured ex vivo, HLA-C-restricted CMV-specific TCR beta clonotypes were dominant.

TCRdb processed the reads anew with MiXCR; each CDR3 protein has one entry. Among roughly 340,000 distinct CDR3 sequences listed, under 35% were seen once. V lost 6 bases, J lost 6 bases, and 5 bases stayed unmatched. This CDR3 spans 13 amino acids. CDR1 and CDR2 (germline): SNHLY, FYNNEI. Comments on this clonotype: Its antigen is not known.

The material sequenced was cultured PBMCs, taken from culture after CMV antigen stimulation. The clonotype originates from a human donor in good health (CMV status not recorded). Some clones in this sample may be carry-over from other donors' samples. The rearrangement links TRBV2 to TRBJ2-1; 7 bases are shared with TRBD2. The CDR3 reads CASRRGSSNEQFF. Here the CDR3 DNA reads TGTGCCAGCAGGCGCGGGAGCTCCAATGAGCAGTTCTTC. The full variable domain, completed using reference TRBV2 and TRBJ2-1, is EPEVTQTPSHQVTQMGQEVILRCVPISNHLYFYWYRQILGQKVEFLVSFYNNEISEKSEIFDDQFSVERPDGSNFTLKIRSTKLEDSAMYFCASRRGSSNEQFFGPGTRLTVL.